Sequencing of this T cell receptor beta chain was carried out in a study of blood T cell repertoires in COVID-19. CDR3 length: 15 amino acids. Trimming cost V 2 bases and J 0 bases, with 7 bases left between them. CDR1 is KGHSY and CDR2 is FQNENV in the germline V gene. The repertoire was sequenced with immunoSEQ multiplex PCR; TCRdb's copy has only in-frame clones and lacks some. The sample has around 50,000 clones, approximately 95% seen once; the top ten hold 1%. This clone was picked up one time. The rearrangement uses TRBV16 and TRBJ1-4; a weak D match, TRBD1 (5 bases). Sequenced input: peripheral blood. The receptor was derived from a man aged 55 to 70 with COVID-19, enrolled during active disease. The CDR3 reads CASSQGGATNEKLFF. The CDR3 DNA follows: TGTGCCAGCAGCCAAGGGGGGGCAACTAATGAAAAACTGTTTTTT. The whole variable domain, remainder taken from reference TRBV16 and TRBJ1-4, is GEEVAQTPKHLVRGEGQKAKLYCAPIKGHSYVFWYQQVLKNEFKFLISFQNENVFDETGMPKERFSAKCLPNSPCSLEIQATKLEDSAVYFCASSQGGATNEKLFFGSGTQLSVL.